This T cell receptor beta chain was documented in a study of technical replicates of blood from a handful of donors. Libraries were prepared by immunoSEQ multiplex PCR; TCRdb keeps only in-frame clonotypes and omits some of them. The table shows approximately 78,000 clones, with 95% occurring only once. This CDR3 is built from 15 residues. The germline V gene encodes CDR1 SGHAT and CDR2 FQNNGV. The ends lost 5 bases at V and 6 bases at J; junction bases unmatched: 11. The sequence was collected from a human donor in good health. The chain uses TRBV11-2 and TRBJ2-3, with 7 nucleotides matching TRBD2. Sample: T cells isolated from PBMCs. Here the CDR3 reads CASSRGPQGGDTQYF. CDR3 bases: TGTGCCAGCAGCAGGGGTCCGCAGGGAGGGGATACGCAGTATTTT.